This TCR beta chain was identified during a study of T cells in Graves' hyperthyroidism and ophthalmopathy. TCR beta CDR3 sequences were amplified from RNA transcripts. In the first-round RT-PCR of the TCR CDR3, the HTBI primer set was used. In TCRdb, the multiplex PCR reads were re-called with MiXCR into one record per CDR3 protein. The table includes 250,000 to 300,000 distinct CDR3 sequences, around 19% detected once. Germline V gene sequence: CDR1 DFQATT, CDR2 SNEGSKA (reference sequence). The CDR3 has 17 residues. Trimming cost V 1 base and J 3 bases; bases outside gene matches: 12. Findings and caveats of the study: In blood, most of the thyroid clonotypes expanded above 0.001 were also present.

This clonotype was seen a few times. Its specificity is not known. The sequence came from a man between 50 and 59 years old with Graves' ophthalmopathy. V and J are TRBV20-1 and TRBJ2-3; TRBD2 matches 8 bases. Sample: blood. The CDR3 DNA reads TGCAGTGCTAGAGGCCCGGGAGGGCGGTGGAAGACAGATACGCAGTATTTT. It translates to CSARGPGGRWKTDTQYF.